The clone carrying this TCR beta chain was detected ten times or more. Diagnoses rested on clinical symptoms, serum thyroxine and TRAb, thyroid ultrasound and orbital computed tomography. The CDR3 length is 13 residues. The V end lost 7 bases, the J end lost 4 bases, and 11 bases lay between the germline ends. The germline gives CDR1 MDHEN, CDR2 SYDVKM. The source material, RNA transcripts, was used to amplify TCR beta CDR3 regions. The HTBI primer set served for first-round RT-PCR of the TCR CDR3. TCRdb analysed the multiplex PCR reads with MiXCR anew, one entry per CDR3 protein. The sample includes 250,000 to 300,000 distinct CDR3 sequences, approximately 18% seen only once; the top ten take 35% to 45%. The record originates from a study of T cells in Graves' hyperthyroidism and ophthalmopathy.

The rearrangement joins TRBV28 to TRBJ1-5; D possibly corresponds to TRBD1 (5 bases). This TCR came from a man between 50 and 59 years old with Graves' ophthalmopathy. What was sequenced was blood. The CDR3 protein is CASNGHPNQPQHF. The CDR3 DNA reads TGTGCCAGCAACGGACACCCGAATCAGCCCCAGCATTTT.